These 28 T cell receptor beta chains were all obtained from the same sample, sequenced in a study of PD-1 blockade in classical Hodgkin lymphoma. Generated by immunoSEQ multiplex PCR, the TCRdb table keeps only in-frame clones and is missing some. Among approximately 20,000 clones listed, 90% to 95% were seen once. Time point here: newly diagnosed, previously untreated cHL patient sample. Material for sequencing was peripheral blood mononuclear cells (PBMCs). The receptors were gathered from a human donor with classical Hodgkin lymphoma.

The CDR3 coding sequence is TGTGCCAGCAGTTGGCTCCGGGTGCATCAGCCCCAGCATTTT. Translated, it gives CASSWLRVHQPQHF. The chain uses TRBV28 and TRBJ1-5; D is uncertain. V was trimmed by 4 bases and J by 5 bases, leaving 12 bases between them. The germline V gene encodes CDR1 MDHEN and CDR2 SYDVKM. This CDR3 spans 14 amino acids.

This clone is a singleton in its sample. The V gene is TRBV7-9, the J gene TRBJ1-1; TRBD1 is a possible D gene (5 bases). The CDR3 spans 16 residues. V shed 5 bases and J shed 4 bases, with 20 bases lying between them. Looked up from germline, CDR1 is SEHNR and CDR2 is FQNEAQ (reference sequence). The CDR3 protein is CASSPSGRGSSTEAFF. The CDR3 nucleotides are TGTGCCAGCAGCCCCTCGGGGAGGGGCTCGAGCACTGAAGCTTTCTTT. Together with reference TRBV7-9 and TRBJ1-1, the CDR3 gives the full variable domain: DTGVSQNPRHKITKRGQNVTFRCDPISEHNRLYWYRQTLGQGPEFLTYFQNEAQLEKSRLLSDRFSAERPKGSFSTLEIQRTEQGDSAMYLCASSPSGRGSSTEAFFGQGTRLTVV.

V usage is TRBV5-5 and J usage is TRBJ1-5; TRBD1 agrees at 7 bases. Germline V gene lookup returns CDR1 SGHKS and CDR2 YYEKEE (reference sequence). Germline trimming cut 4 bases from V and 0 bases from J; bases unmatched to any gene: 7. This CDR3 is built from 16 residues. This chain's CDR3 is CASSPGTADSNQPQHF. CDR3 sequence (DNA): TGTGCCAGCAGCCCGGGGACAGCAGATAGCAATCAGCCCCAGCATTTT.

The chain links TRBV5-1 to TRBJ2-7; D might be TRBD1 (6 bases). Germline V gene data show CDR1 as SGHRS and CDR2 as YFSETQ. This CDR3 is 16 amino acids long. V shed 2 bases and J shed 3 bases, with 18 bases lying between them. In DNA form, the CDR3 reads TGCGCCAGCAGCTTTGTTGCACAGGGTAATGTCTACGAGCAGTACTTC. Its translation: CASSFVAQGNVYEQYF.

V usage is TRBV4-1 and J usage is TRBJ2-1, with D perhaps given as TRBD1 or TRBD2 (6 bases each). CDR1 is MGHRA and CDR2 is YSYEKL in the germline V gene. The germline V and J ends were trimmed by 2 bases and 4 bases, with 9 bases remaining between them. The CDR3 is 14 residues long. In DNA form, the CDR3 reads TGCGCCAGCAGCCAAAGGGGGAGGTACAATGAGCAGTTCTTC. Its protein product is CASSQRGRYNEQFF.

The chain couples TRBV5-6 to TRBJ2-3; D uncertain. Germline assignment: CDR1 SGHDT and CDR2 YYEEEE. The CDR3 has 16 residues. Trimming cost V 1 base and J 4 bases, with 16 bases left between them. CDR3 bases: TGTGCCAGCAGCTTGACTGTAAGACAAGGCGCAGATACGCAGTATTTT. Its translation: CASSLTVRQGADTQYF.

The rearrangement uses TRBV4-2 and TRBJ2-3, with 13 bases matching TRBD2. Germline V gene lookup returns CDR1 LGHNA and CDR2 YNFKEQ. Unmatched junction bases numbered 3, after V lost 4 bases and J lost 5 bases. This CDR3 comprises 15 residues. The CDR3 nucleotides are TGTGCCAGCAGCCGACTAGCGGGGGGTGGAGATACGCAGTATTTT. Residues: CASSRLAGGGDTQYF.

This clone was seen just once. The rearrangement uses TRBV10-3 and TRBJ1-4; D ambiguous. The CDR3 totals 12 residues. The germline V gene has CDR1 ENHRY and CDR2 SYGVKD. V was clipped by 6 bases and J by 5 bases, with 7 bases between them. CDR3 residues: CAIRDPNEKLFF. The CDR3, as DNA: TGTGCCATCAGGGATCCGAATGAAAAACTGTTTTTT.

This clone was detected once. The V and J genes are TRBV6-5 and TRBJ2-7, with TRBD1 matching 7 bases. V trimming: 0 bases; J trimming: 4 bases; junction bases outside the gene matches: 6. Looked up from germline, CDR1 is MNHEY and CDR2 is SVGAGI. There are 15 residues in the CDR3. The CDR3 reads CASSYSSGRGYEQYF. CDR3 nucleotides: TGTGCCAGCAGTTACTCATCGGGCAGGGGGTACGAGCAGTACTTC.

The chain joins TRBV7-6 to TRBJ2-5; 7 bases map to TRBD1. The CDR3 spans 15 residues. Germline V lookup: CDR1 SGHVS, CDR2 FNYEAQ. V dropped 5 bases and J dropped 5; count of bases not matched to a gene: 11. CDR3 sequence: CASSKRAGGGETQYF. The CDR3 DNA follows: TGTGCCAGCAGCAAAAGGGCAGGGGGTGGTGAGACCCAGTACTTC. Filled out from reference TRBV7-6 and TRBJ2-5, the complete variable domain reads GAGVSQSPRYKVTKRGQDVALRCDPISGHVSLYWYRQALGQGPEFLTYFNYEAQQDKSGLPNDRFSAERPEGSISTLTIQRTEQRDSAMYRCASSKRAGGGETQYFGPGTRLLVL.

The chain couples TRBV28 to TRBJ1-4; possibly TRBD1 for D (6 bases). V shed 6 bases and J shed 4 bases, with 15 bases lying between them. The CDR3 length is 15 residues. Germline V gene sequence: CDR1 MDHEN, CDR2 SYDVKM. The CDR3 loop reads CASSVPTGLNEKLFF. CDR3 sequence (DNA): TGTGCCAGCAGCGTACCGACAGGCCTTAATGAAAAACTGTTTTTT.

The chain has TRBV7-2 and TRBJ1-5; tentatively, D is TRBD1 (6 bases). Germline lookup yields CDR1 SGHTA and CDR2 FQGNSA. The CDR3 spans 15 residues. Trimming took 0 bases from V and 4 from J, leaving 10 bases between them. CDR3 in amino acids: CASSLAGGLNQPQHF. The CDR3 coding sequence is TGTGCCAGCAGCTTAGCGGGGGGCTTGAATCAGCCCCAGCATTTT.

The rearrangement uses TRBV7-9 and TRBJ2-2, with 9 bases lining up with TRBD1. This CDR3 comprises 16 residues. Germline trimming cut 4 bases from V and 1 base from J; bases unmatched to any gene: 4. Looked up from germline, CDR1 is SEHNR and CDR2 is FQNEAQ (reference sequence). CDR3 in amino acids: CASSWPGQGNTGELFF. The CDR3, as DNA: TGTGCCAGCAGCTGGCCGGGACAGGGGAACACCGGGGAGCTGTTTTTT.

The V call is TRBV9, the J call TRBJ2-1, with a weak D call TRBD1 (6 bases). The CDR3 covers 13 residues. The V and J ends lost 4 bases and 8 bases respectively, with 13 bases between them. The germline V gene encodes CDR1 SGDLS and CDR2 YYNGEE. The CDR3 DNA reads TGTGCCAGCAGCACCCGGACAGCCGATGAGCAGTTCTTC. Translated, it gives CASSTRTADEQFF.

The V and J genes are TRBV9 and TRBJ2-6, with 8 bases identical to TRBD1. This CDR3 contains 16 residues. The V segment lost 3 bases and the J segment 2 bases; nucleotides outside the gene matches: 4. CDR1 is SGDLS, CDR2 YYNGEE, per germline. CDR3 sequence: CASSGTGFPGANVLTF. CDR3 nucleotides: TGTGCCAGCAGCGGGACAGGGTTCCCTGGGGCCAACGTCCTGACTTTC.

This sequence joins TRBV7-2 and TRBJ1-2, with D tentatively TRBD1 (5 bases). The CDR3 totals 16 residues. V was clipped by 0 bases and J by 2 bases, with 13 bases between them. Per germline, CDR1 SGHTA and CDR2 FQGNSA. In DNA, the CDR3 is TGTGCCAGCAGCTTAGCGGGACGCTGGCAAAACTATGGCTACACCTTC. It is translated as CASSLAGRWQNYGYTF.

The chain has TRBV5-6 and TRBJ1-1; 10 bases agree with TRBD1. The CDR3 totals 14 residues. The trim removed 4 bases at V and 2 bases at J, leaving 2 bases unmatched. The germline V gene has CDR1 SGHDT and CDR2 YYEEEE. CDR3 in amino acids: CASSRDRGNTEAFF. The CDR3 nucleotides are TGTGCCAGCAGCCGGGACAGGGGAAACACTGAAGCTTTCTTT. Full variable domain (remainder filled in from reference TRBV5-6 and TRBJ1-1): DAGVTQSPTHLIKTRGQQVTLRCSPKSGHDTVSWYQQALGQGPQFIFQYYEEEERQRGNFPDRFSGHQFPNYSSELNVNALLLGDSALYLCASSRDRGNTEAFFGQGTRLTVV.

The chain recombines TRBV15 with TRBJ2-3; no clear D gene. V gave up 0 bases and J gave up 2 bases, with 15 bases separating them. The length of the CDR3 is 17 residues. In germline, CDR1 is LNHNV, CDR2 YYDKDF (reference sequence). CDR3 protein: CATSRDDSRRFTDTQYF. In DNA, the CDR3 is TGTGCCACCAGCAGAGACGATAGTCGCCGATTCACAGATACGCAGTATTTT.

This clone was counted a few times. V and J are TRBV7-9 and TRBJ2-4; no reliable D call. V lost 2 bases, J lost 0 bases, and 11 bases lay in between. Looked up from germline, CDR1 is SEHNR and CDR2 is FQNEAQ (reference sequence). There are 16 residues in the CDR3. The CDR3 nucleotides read TGTGCCAGCAGCTTATTGGGTGGGCTAGCCAAAAACATTCAGTACTTC. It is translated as CASSLLGGLAKNIQYF. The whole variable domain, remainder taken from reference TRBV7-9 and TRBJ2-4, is DTGVSQNPRHKITKRGQNVTFRCDPISEHNRLYWYRQTLGQGPEFLTYFQNEAQLEKSRLLSDRFSAERPKGSFSTLEIQRTEQGDSAMYLCASSLLGGLAKNIQYFGAGTRLSVL.

The CDR3 region is CASGPGKSEQFF. The CDR3 nucleotides read TGTGCTAGTGGTCCGGGGAAGAGTGAGCAGTTCTTC. The chain has TRBV12-5 and TRBJ2-1; TRBD2 is a possible D gene (5 bases). This CDR3 is built from 12 residues. CDR1 is LGHNT, CDR2 FRNRAP, per germline. V was shortened by 5 bases and J by 9 bases, with 11 bases between the two germline ends.

The CDR3 spells CASSRGASGGPYQETQYF. DNA for the CDR3: TGTGCCAGCAGCAGGGGGGCTAGCGGGGGCCCGTACCAAGAGACCCAGTACTTC. The chain combines TRBV5-4 with TRBJ2-5; 10 nucleotides match TRBD2. Unmatched junction bases numbered 12, after V lost 4 bases and J lost 0 bases. Per germline, CDR1 SGHNT and CDR2 YYREEE (reference sequence). This CDR3 contains 18 residues.

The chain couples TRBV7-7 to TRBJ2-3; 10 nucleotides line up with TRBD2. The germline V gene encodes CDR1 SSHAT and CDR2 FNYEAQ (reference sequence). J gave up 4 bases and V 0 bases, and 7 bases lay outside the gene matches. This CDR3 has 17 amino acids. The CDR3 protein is CASSLAPSGGPADTQYF. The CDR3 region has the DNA TGTGCCAGCAGCTTAGCCCCTAGCGGGGGTCCAGCAGATACGCAGTATTTT.

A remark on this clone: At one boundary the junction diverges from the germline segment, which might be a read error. CDR3: CASSGAPGNTIYF. CDR3 bases: TGTGCCAGCAGCGGGGCACCTGGCAACACCATATATTTT. The chain combines TRBV9 with TRBJ1-3; D gene unclear. This CDR3 comprises 13 residues. The V gene's germline CDR1 is SGDLS and CDR2 YYNGEE.

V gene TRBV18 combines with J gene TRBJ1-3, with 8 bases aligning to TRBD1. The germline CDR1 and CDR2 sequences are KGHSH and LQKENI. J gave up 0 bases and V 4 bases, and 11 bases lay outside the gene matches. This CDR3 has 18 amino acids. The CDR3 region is CASSHPGQGDYSGNTIYF. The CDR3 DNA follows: TGTGCCAGCTCACACCCCGGACAGGGCGATTACTCTGGAAACACCATATATTTT.

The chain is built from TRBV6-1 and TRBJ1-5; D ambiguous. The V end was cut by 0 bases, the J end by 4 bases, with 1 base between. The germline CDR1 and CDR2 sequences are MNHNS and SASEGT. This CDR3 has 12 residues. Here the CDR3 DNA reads TGTGCCAGCAGTGAAGCAAATCAGCCCCAGCATTTT. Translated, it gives CASSEANQPQHF.

DNA of the CDR3: TGTGCCAGCAACCCTCTAGCGGGGGGGGGAGATACGCAGTATTTT. Encoded protein: CASNPLAGGGDTQYF. This rearrangement joins TRBV7-2 to TRBJ2-3; 12 bases agree with TRBD2. V lost 7 bases and J lost 5; bases outside the gene matches: 7. The CDR3 totals 15 residues. Per germline, CDR1 SGHTA and CDR2 FQGNSA.

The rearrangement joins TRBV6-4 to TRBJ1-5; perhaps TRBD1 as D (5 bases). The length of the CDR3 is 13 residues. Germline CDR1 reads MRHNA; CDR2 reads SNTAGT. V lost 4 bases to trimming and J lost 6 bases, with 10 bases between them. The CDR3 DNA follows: TGTGCCAGCAGTGCGGACACGGGTCAGCCCCAGCATTTT. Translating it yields CASSADTGQPQHF.

The CDR3 DNA is TGTGCCAGTAGTATAGTGTCAGCAGTTTTCAATCAGCCCCAGCATTTT. The encoded protein is CASSIVSAVFNQPQHF. The chain combines TRBV19 with TRBJ1-5; D uncertain. Trimming stripped 1 base from V and 3 bases from J, with 13 bases between. Per germline, CDR1 LNHDA and CDR2 SQIVND (reference sequence). CDR3 length: 16 amino acids.